The 29 T cell receptor beta chains below come from one sample, sequenced in a study of T cells in Graves' hyperthyroidism and ophthalmopathy. The source material, RNA transcripts, was used to amplify TCR beta CDR3 regions. HTBI primers were used for first-round RT-PCR of the TCR CDR3. TCRdb re-called the multiplex PCR reads through MiXCR, storing one row per CDR3 protein. The sample lists about 570,000 distinct CDR3 sequences, about 14% occurring once. Material for sequencing was blood. The receptors were gathered from a woman aged 40 to 50 with Graves' hyperthyroidism.

The chain recombines TRBV2 with TRBJ2-7; possible D gene TRBD1, 6 bases. Germline values: CDR1 SNHLY, CDR2 FYNNEI. The CDR3 is 14 amino acids. Trimming cost V 1 base and J 3 bases, with 10 bases left between them. The DNA for the CDR3 is TGTGCCAGCAGTGAAGGCCAGGGGTACTACGAGCAGTACTTC. Its protein product is CASSEGQGYYEQYF.

This clonotype was seen many times. The chain links TRBV5-1 to TRBJ2-1; no clear D gene. Trimming stripped 1 base from V and 5 bases from J, with 10 bases between. The germline V gene encodes CDR1 SGHRS and CDR2 YFSETQ. The CDR3 contains 14 residues. This CDR3 reads CASSLTTRDNEQFF. CDR3 nucleotide sequence: TGCGCCAGCAGCTTGACTACCCGGGACAATGAGCAGTTCTTC.

The sample holds many counts of this clonotype. The CDR3 spells CASSPIMTPNSPLHF. Here the CDR3 DNA reads TGTGCCAGCAGCCCCATAATGACACCTAATTCACCCCTCCACTTT. The chain joins TRBV7-8 to TRBJ1-6; unclear D gene. V was trimmed by 5 bases and J by 6 bases, leaving 14 bases between them. The CDR3 runs 15 residues. Germline assignment: CDR1 SGHVS and CDR2 FQNEAQ.

This clonotype was recorded many times. This chain links TRBV28 with TRBJ2-7; a possible D gene is TRBD1 (6 bases). CDR1 is MDHEN, CDR2 SYDVKM, per germline. The V gene lost 5 bases and the J gene lost 3 bases, with 17 bases spanning the gap. The CDR3 sequence is 15 residues long. In DNA, the CDR3 is TGTGCCAGCAGTCGGCATACTGGACAGAACTACGAGCAGTACTTC. This translates into CASSRHTGQNYEQYF.

The chain employs TRBV11-2 and TRBJ1-5, with a weak D call TRBD1 (5 bases). Trimming cost V 6 bases and J 0 bases, with 15 bases left between them. This CDR3 is built from 16 residues. From germline, CDR1 is SGHAT and CDR2 FQNNGV. The CDR3 bases are TGTGCCAGCAGTCCGGCTTTGGGGGATAGCAATCAGCCCCAGCATTTT. This codes for CASSPALGDSNQPQHF.

This clonotype was counted many times. The chain uses TRBV2 and TRBJ2-1; D call uncertain. CDR1 and CDR2 (germline): SNHLY, FYNNEI. This CDR3 region has 13 residues. V was shortened by 6 bases and J by 2 bases, with 8 bases between the two germline ends. The CDR3 reads CASRRSAYNEQFF. The CDR3 DNA is TGTGCCAGCAGACGATCGGCCTACAATGAGCAGTTCTTC.

The chain uses TRBV7-3 and TRBJ2-4, with TRBD1 identical over 9 bases. The V and J ends lost 5 bases and 6 bases, in that order; junction bases with no gene match: 5. CDR1 and CDR2 from the germline V gene are SGHTA and FQGTGA. CDR3 length: 14 residues. The CDR3 DNA reads TGTGCCAGCAGCGAAGGACAGGGGAGAAACATTCAGTACTTC. This translates into CASSEGQGRNIQYF.

V gene TRBV14 combines with J gene TRBJ2-2, with D perhaps matching TRBD2 (6 bases). The CDR3 is 16 residues long. Per germline, CDR1 SGHDN and CDR2 FVKESK. V lost 0 bases, J lost 4 bases, and 12 bases lay in between. The CDR3 DNA reads TGTGCCAGCAGCCAAGATCGGGACTCGGCCACCGGGGAGCTGTTTTTT. It translates to CASSQDRDSATGELFF.

Regarding this clonotype: One base away lies a much larger clone, so this may be a sequencing read error. This CDR3 reads CVSSLGIESGAAEAFF. The DNA for the CDR3 is TGTGTCAGCAGCTTGGGTATCGAGTCGGGGGCCGCTGAAGCTTTCTTT. This chain links TRBV7-3 with TRBJ1-1, with D perhaps matching TRBD1 (6 bases). Per germline, CDR1 SGHTA and CDR2 FQGTGA. This CDR3 is built from 16 residues.

The chain combines TRBV12-3 or TRBV12-4 with TRBJ2-7, with D maybe TRBD2 (5 bases). The V and J ends lost 6 bases and 3 bases respectively, with 18 bases between them. This CDR3 has 15 amino acids. The CDR3 loop reads CASRRGRGSYYEQYF. CDR3 nucleotides: TGTGCCAGCAGACGCGGACGGGGATCATACTACGAGCAGTACTTC.

The rearrangement uses TRBV9 and TRBJ2-5, with TRBD2 matching 12 bases. V dropped 3 bases and J dropped 5; count of bases not matched to a gene: 5. Per the germline V gene, CDR1 is SGDLS and CDR2 is YYNGEE. This CDR3 has 15 residues. In nucleotides, the CDR3 is TGTGCCAGCAGCGCGACTAGCGGGAGTCGTGAGACCCAGTACTTC. It codes for CASSATSGSRETQYF.

This clonotype occurred many times. CDR3 region: CASSLLSGIYEQYF. In DNA form, the CDR3 reads TGTGCCAGCAGCTTACTTAGCGGGATCTACGAGCAGTACTTC. The V call is TRBV11-2, the J call TRBJ2-7, with TRBD2 identical over 8 bases. V was clipped by 2 bases and J by 3 bases; unmatched bases: 3. The CDR3 has 14 amino acids. Germline lookup yields CDR1 SGHAT and CDR2 FQNNGV.

This clonotype was recorded many times. This rearrangement joins TRBV12-3 or TRBV12-4 to TRBJ2-5, with D perhaps being TRBD1 or TRBD2 (5 bases each). The CDR3 consists of 13 residues. Trimming took off 3 bases at V and 5 bases at J, with 10 bases between the two ends. The CDR3: CASSLGRAETQYF. CDR3 DNA sequence: TGTGCCAGCAGTTTGGGGCGGGCGGAGACCCAGTACTTC.

The chain carries TRBV20-1 and TRBJ2-3, with 11 bases matching TRBD2. V gave up 1 base and J gave up 1 base; unmatched junction bases: 13. The germline gives CDR1 DFQATT, CDR2 SNEGSKA (reference sequence). This CDR3 is 19 amino acids long. The CDR3 here is CSARGGARLAGLGTDTQYF. The CDR3 coding sequence is TGCAGTGCTAGAGGGGGAGCTCGACTAGCGGGACTAGGCACAGATACGCAGTATTTT.

Ten or more counts support this clonotype. The chain joins TRBV12-3 or TRBV12-4 to TRBJ1-6, with 10 positions matching TRBD1. Germline trimming cut 7 bases from V and 9 bases from J; bases unmatched to any gene: 6. The CDR3 loop spans 14 amino acids. This CDR3 reads CASTSGTGVSPLHF. In nucleotides, the CDR3 is TGTGCCAGCACCTCCGGGACAGGGGTTTCACCCCTCCACTTT.

This clonotype was detected many times. A junction end diverges from the germline sequence, so it may reflect a read error. The rearrangement links TRBV5-6 to TRBJ2-7, with a possible D match to TRBD1 (6 bases). There are 13 residues in the CDR3. CDR1 and CDR2 (germline): SGHDT, YYEEEE. Here the CDR3 DNA reads TGTGCCAGCACCTTGGGCAGACAGGACGAGCAGTACTTC. Its translation: CASTLGRQDEQYF.

The gene calls are TRBV20-1 and TRBJ2-1; D is perhaps TRBD1 or TRBD2 (5 bases each). Germline assignment: CDR1 DFQATT and CDR2 SNEGSKA (reference sequence). This CDR3 region has 16 residues. V was cut by 2 bases and J by 7 bases, with 21 bases left in between. CDR3 in DNA: TGCAGTGCTAGACCAGAGGGGAAGGGCTCGGGGAATGAGCAGTTCTTC. Translating gives CSARPEGKGSGNEQFF.

The chain carries TRBV10-3 and TRBJ2-7, with 7 nucleotides matching TRBD1. The CDR3 is made up of 14 amino acids. V shed 6 bases, J shed 6 bases, and the junction held 11 bases outside the gene matches. The V gene's germline CDR1 is ENHRY and CDR2 SYGVKD. CDR3 protein: CAISPPRQGSEQYF. The CDR3 DNA sequence: TGTGCCATCAGCCCCCCCCGACAGGGAAGCGAGCAGTACTTC.

This clonotype was seen a few times. The chain is built from TRBV5-5 and TRBJ2-7, with TRBD2 as a possible D gene (5 bases). V lost 9 bases, J lost 1 base, and 14 bases lay in between. CDR3 length equals 13 residues. Looked up from germline, CDR1 is SGHKS and CDR2 is YYEKEE (reference sequence). CDR3 bases: TGTGCCACCAGTGCCCCGGGGTCCTACGAGCAGTACTTC. Translation gives CATSAPGSYEQYF.

The V gene is TRBV6-5, the J gene TRBJ2-6; D might be TRBD1 (5 bases). CDR3 size: 16 residues. CDR1 is MNHEY and CDR2 is SVGAGI in the germline V gene. V lost 6 bases and J lost 2, with 14 bases in between. In nucleotides, the CDR3 is TGTGCCAGCAGCCCTGAAGGGGCTACTGGGGCCAACGTCCTGACTTTC. It specifies CASSPEGATGANVLTF.

This clonotype has more than one count but fewer than ten. This chain joins TRBV20-1 and TRBJ2-7, with TRBD2 matching 8 bases. CDR3 length: 17 residues. V gave up 6 bases and J gave up 6 bases; unmatched junction bases: 22. From germline, CDR1 is DFQATT and CDR2 SNEGSKA (reference sequence). The CDR3 protein is CSASGGSGTASTGEQYF. The DNA for the CDR3 is TGCAGTGCCTCGGGGGGGTCTGGAACAGCGAGTACTGGCGAGCAGTACTTC.

This clonotype turned up a few times. CDR3 DNA sequence: TGTGCCATCAGTGAGTCACAGGGGGGATACGAGCAGTACTTC. Amino acids: CAISESQGGYEQYF. The chain combines TRBV10-3 with TRBJ2-7, with TRBD1 identical over 8 bases. This CDR3 is built from 14 residues. Germline CDR1 and CDR2: ENHRY and SYGVKD. The junction had 2 bases not matched to a gene; V was cut back by 0 bases and J by 4 bases.

As to this clonotype: Given a much more abundant clone one base away, this may be a read error. V usage is TRBV27 and J usage is TRBJ2-1; TRBD1 matches 9 bases. The germline V gene has CDR1 MNHEY and CDR2 SMNVEV (reference sequence). This CDR3 comprises 15 residues. CDR3: CASSLRTGAVYEQLF. In DNA, the CDR3 is TGTGCCAGCAGCCTCCGGACAGGGGCAGTATATGAGCAGCTCTTC.

This clonotype was recorded at least ten times. J is TRBJ1-2 and V is TRBV2; tentatively, D is TRBD1 (6 bases). Looked up from germline, CDR1 is SNHLY and CDR2 is FYNNEI. The CDR3 sequence is 13 residues long. Trimming cost V 6 bases and J 4 bases, with 12 bases left between them. CDR3 residues: CASRATGPYGYTF. The CDR3 DNA sequence: TGTGCCAGCAGGGCGACAGGACCCTATGGCTACACCTTC.

At least ten counts were recorded for this clonotype. The rearrangement uses TRBV12-3 or TRBV12-4 and TRBJ2-3; 8 bases agree with TRBD2. The CDR3 is 13 residues long. The J segment lost 7 bases and the V segment lost 5 bases, leaving 5 bases of the junction unmatched. CDR3 sequence reads: CASSPSGLYTQYF. The CDR3 DNA reads as TGTGCCAGCAGTCCTAGCGGGTTGTATACGCAGTATTTT.

This clonotype was counted between two and nine times. V gene TRBV29-1 combines with J gene TRBJ2-3; 10 bases are shared with TRBD1. After removal of 3 bases from V and 2 bases from J, the junction contained 8 bases not matched to a gene. Germline V gives CDR1 SQVTM, CDR2 ANQGSEA. The length of the CDR3 is 16 residues. The CDR3 reads CSVDSGTGAPTDTQYF. CDR3 sequence (DNA): TGCAGCGTTGACTCTGGGACAGGGGCCCCCACAGATACGCAGTATTTT.

This clonotype has at least ten counts. The CDR3 sequence is CSAIAGGGYEQYF. The CDR3 coding sequence is TGCAGTGCTATAGCGGGAGGAGGCTACGAGCAGTACTTC. V and J are TRBV20-1 and TRBJ2-7; TRBD2 matches at 10 bases. Germline V gives CDR1 DFQATT, CDR2 SNEGSKA (reference sequence). V trimming: 4 bases; J trimming: 3 bases; junction bases outside the gene matches: 3. The CDR3 has 13 residues.

Many counts were recorded for this clonotype. The chain employs TRBV20-1 and TRBJ2-2; 7 positions match TRBD2. This CDR3 contains 17 residues. The V gene's germline CDR1 is DFQATT and CDR2 SNEGSKA (reference sequence). V lost 0 bases to trimming and J lost 2 bases; unmatched junction nucleotides: 9. CDR3 DNA sequence: TGCAGTGCTAGAGAGGTGGGGGAGGGCCATAACACCGGGGAGCTGTTTTTT. Residues: CSAREVGEGHNTGELFF.

This clonotype has ten or more counts. This chain joins TRBV6-1 and TRBJ1-5; D uncertain. CDR1 and CDR2 from the germline V gene are MNHNS and SASEGT. The ends were cut back, 5 bases at V and 0 bases at J, with 14 bases in the middle. The CDR3 covers 16 residues. The CDR3 DNA follows: TGTGCCAGCAGTAGCGGCCAGTTACCTAGCAATCAGCCCCAGCATTTT. Translated: CASSSGQLPSNQPQHF.